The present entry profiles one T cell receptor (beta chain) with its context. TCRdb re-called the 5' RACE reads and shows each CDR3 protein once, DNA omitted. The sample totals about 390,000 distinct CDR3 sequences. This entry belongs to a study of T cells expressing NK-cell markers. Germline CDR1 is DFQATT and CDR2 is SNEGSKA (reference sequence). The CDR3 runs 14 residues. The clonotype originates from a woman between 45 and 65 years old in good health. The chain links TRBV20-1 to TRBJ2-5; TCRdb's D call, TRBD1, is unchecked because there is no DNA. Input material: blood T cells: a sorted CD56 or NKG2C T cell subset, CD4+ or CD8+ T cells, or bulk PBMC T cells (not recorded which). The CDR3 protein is CSTAGGPYQETQYF.